The clone carrying this T cell receptor (beta chain) showed up just a few times. This specimen comes from a study of blood T cell repertoires in COVID-19. V trimming: 6 bases; J trimming: 2 bases; junction bases outside the gene matches: 4. The CDR3 consists of 14 residues. Germline loops: CDR1 ENHRY, CDR2 SYGVKD. TCRdb's table, derived via immunoSEQ multiplex PCR, lists solely in-frame clones and lacks some. The sample carries 170,000 or so clones, roughly 80% recorded once. The receptor's source is a woman in her seventies with COVID-19, enrolled during active disease. The chain combines TRBV10-3 with TRBJ1-3, with 7 bases fitting TRBD1. Sequencing was carried out using peripheral blood. The CDR3, as DNA: TGTGCCATCAGGGAAGGGGGCACTGGAAACACCATATATTTT. This sequence encodes CAIREGGTGNTIYF.